This T cell receptor beta chain derives from a study of OX40 agonist ivuxolimab in advanced cancers. The study, taken as a whole, reports: In the 0.1-3.0 mg/kg groups, partial responders showed among the lowest expansion.

TCRdb's copy holds only in-frame clones and misses some; the assay was immunoSEQ multiplex PCR. The sample records about 20,000 clones, about 65% being singletons. Notes on this clone: The target antigen is unknown.

The V gene's germline CDR1 is MGHRA and CDR2 YSYEKL. CDR3 length equals 13 residues. The V gene lost 0 bases and the J gene lost 5 bases, with 7 bases spanning the gap. The sample in question was CD4+ or CD8+ T cells sorted from blood, obtained in a trial of the OX40 agonist ivuxolimab. This rearrangement joins TRBV4-1 to TRBJ1-1; D unresolved. The clonotype originates from an adult with an advanced solid tumor such as melanoma, head and neck, liver or kidney cancer. CDR3 amino acids: CASSQEAGTEAFF. The CDR3 coding sequence is TGCGCCAGCAGCCAAGAGGCTGGAACTGAAGCTTTCTTT.